Below, one TCR beta chain is given with its context. Its cognate antigen has yet to be identified. Inclusive of the bounding cysteine and phenylalanine, the CDR3 is 19 residues long. No DNA is listed. CDR1 SGHTA and CDR2 FQGTGA were looked up in the germline V gene. This specimen belongs to a study of monozygotic twins with inflammatory bowel disease (dated by TCRdb to 2018 to 2020). Looking at the study overall: The full study comprised 28 monozygotic twin pairs: nine German pairs (four IBD-concordant, five IBD-discordant) and 19 IBD-discordant Danish pairs. Each individual had, on average, about 151 000 unique TCRalpha sequences and 181 000 unique TCRbeta sequences available for analysis. The search for disease-associated traits relied mainly on comparing IBD patients with their genetically identical healthy co-twins within discordant pairs.

Overall study outcomes, separate from this receptor: Compared with healthy twins, IBD patients had fewer clonotypes in common with other individuals, a difference most pronounced in patients showing signs of disease activity. Background noise and inter-individual variability may have been introduced into the repertoires by the differing immunosuppressive treatments among patients. Repertoire similarity did not differ between concordant and discordant twins, which could be due to limited statistical power. A decrease in TCRbeta repertoire diversity, as measured by inverse Simpson index, was observed in IBD patients compared with their healthy co-twins. The results gave no support for a single strong signal or clonotype linked to IBD. The analysis was unable to tell apart different T cell subtypes.

Receptors were amplified or captured by 5' RACE. For each TCR library, 3,500 to 4,000 ng of total RNA was used. cDNA was synthesized with SMARTScribe reverse transcriptase in eight separate reactions per sample. During cDNA synthesis, template switching introduced unique molecular identifiers that contained a 6-nucleotide sample barcode. Amplification of TCRalpha and TCRbeta cDNA involved two nested PCRs of roughly 17 and 9 cycles, and each PCR was followed by bead purification. Before amplification, the cDNA was both treated with uracil DNA-glycosylase and purified with the QIAquick PCR purification kit. The second PCR added Illumina TruSeq-compatible adapters along with sample-specific barcodes. Library quality and concentration were checked on TapeStation and Qubit, and libraries were pooled at around 5 ng each. Pooled libraries were sequenced on an Illumina HiSeq2500 single-index Rapid Run with 2 x 100 bp reads and custom sequencing primers. In the source study's methods: MiGEC version 1.2.6 was used for UMI-based consensus assembly to correct PCR and sequencing errors. MiXCR version 2.1.1 handled V(D)J alignment, clonotype assembly and CDR3 extraction. To normalise gene usage, clonotype sharing and MAIT/NKT TCR abundance, the analysis used the top 1000, 10 000 and 20 000 clonotypes per sample. Diversity was computed as the inverse Simpson index with the vegan R package after downsampling to 27 000 UMIs. Statistical testing used paired Mann-Whitney U tests on the discordant twin pairs and applied Benjamini-Hochberg correction for multiple testing. The reads underwent TCRdb reprocessing, giving one record for each CDR3 protein sequence and no DNA. It is TCRdb's table, rather than the study itself, that gives the V and J calls and clone size. The table for this sample lists some 150,000 distinct CDR3 sequences. The ten largest account for about 2.4% of the sample.

From each donor, a 2.5 ml peripheral blood sample was drawn into PAXgene tubes and stored at -80 degrees C. Without any T cell sorting, total RNA was extracted from whole blood using the PAXgene blood miRNA kit on an automated QIAcube. Deep TCRalpha and TCRbeta repertoire profiling with unique molecular barcoding was performed on peripheral blood of monozygotic twin pairs concordant or discordant for inflammatory bowel disease. Smoking habits were recorded for all twin pairs, and each individual was classified as a current, former or never smoker. The TCR comes from a human donor with ulcerative colitis or Crohn's disease, or a healthy co-twin of an affected twin (not recorded which). Sequencing was carried out using blood. The chain joins TRBV7-3 to TRBJ2-1; TCRdb designates TRBD2, a call that cannot be tested without DNA. The CDR3: CASSLGGDSGGATYNEQFF.